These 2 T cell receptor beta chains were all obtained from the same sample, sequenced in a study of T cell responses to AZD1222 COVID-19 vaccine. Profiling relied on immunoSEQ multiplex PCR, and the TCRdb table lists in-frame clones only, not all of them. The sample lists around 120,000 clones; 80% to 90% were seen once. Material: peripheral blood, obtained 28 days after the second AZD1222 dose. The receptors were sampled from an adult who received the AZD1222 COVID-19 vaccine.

The CDR3 loop reads CASGGLANTGELFF. The DNA of the CDR3 is TGTGCCAGCGGGGGACTAGCTAACACCGGGGAGCTGTTTTTT. The chain is built from TRBV2 and TRBJ2-2, with 9 bases aligning to TRBD2. J gave up 2 bases and V 8 bases, and 3 bases lay outside the gene matches. CDR3 length equals 14 residues. Per the germline V gene, CDR1 is SNHLY and CDR2 is FYNNEI.

CDR3 loop: CASSPGQGGRSYF. The CDR3 coding sequence is TGTGCCAGCAGCCCCGGACAGGGAGGACGGTCGTACTTC. This rearrangement joins TRBV7-3 to TRBJ2-7; 8 nucleotides line up with TRBD1. The J segment lost 12 bases and the V segment lost 5 bases, leaving 12 bases of the junction unmatched. Germline V gives CDR1 SGHTA, CDR2 FQGTGA. This CDR3 contains 13 residues.